This record looks at one T cell receptor (beta chain) sequence and its context. In this sample, this clonotype turned up many times. This clone's antigen is unknown. Nothing much larger sits one base from this clone, and base qualities are not available. Spanning cysteine to phenylalanine, the CDR3 consists of 16 amino acids. The kept DNA is CDR3 alone, 48 bases in frame from the first base. The germline V gene gives CDR1 as MNHEY and CDR2 as SVGAGI. Trimming at the junction amounts to 7 bases on V and 1 base on J, and the germline ends lie 19 bases apart. Amplification of TCR beta CDR3 regions was carried out from RNA transcripts. For the first round of RT-PCR on the TCR CDR3, the HTBI primer set was used together with the Qiagen OneStep RT-PCR kit. Libraries were constructed in a second round of multiplex PCR, after which size selection and purification were performed. Sequencing of the libraries was done on an Illumina HiSeq2000 using paired-end 100 bp reads. Per the original workflow: SOAPnuke was used to process the raw data, with reads discarded if the reads contained adapters or uncalled bases, had a mean Phred below 15, or lacked an exact constant-primer or identifier match. COPE v1.2.5 was used to merge high-quality paired reads, and clonotypes were defined as unique nucleotide sequences. Clonotypes were aligned to IMGT TRBV, TRBD and TRBJ reference segments using MiTCR v1.1. The analysis was restricted to V-J combinations with a frequency above 0.0001, which together covered 99.2% of the repertoires. The TCS score was defined as F50 (clonal expansion) divided by E x V (chaos), with BLOSUM62-based TCRdist calculated between CDR3 peptides within each V-J. Welch's t-statistics and random forest reduced around 520 V-J features to 13, which were used in a naive Bayes classifier (R e1071). The similarity between thyroid and blood repertoires was quantified using the Morisita-Horn index. The public sequencing data were trimmed at Q25 with fastp and processed into clonotypes with MiXCR by TCRdb, which kept only in-frame beta chains. When rows share a CDR3 protein, they turn into one entry using the most common DNA and genes. In this record, the V and J calls reflect TCRdb's handling and not the investigators' own analysis. The sample table shows a few hundred thousand distinct CDR3 sequences, and 46% are seen once. In total, the top ten clones hold around 7.7% of the sample.

Graves' hyperthyroidism was defined as stable when no progression to ophthalmopathy occurred over 18 months of follow-up. Hyperthyroidism patients were aged 18 to 65 years and newly diagnosed, with disease duration of less than 2 months. Any patient with an uncontrolled infection, another autoimmune disease, pregnancy or lactation was excluded. Diagnoses relied on clinical symptoms, serum thyroxine and TRAb, thyroid ultrasound and orbital computed tomography. Trizol reagent was used to extract total RNA, and RNA quality was then checked on an Agilent 2100 Bioanalyzer. The data stem from a study of T cells in Graves' hyperthyroidism and ophthalmopathy (dated by TCRdb to the late 2010s). For context, the study as a whole: To identify distinguishing TCR V-J signatures, a discovery cohort of about 95 patients was used, comprising 43 with Graves' ophthalmopathy and 55 to 65 with stable Graves' hyperthyroidism. Prospective prediction of ophthalmopathy was tested in an independent validation cohort consisting of 18 hyperthyroidism patients and more than 15 patients who later progressed to ophthalmopathy. The approximately 98 discovery patients were randomly divided into training and test sets at a 7:3 ratio. In about 6 Graves' hyperthyroidism patients, the study also compared T-cell repertoires from thyroid tissue with T-cell repertoires from blood. After blood sampling, hyperthyroidism patients were treated with methimazole at a starting dose of 30 mg daily, and ophthalmopathy patients were treated with high-dose intravenous methylprednisolone. TCR Vbeta CDR3 sequencing of some 140 peripheral blood samples (more than 40 ophthalmopathy, 70 to 85 hyperthyroidism and roughly 17 progressor patients) is reported in the paper. What the research found in general, with its limitations: A model built on a 13 V-J signature distinguished ophthalmopathy from stable hyperthyroidism, reaching about 88% sensitivity and approximately 83% specificity in cross-validation and 80%/75% in testing. Blood samples also contained most of the expanded thyroid clonotypes (frequency above 0.001), which suggests that blood repertoires may reflect thyroid immune responses. Sample size was not statistically predetermined, and investigators were not blinded to group allocation. In validation, progression to ophthalmopathy was predicted by the model with approximately 67% sensitivity and 72% to 85% specificity, a median of approximately 6.5 months before onset.

The sample was peripheral blood or thyroid tissue (not recorded which). This TCR derives from a woman under 30 with Graves' hyperthyroidism. The chain links TRBV6-5 with TRBJ1-1, and TRBD1 may be the D gene, going by 5 matching bases. CDR3 sequence: CASTNARGARNTEAFF. The sequenced DNA is TGTGCCAGCACCAACGCGAGGGGCGCCCGGAACACTGAAGCTTTCTTT.